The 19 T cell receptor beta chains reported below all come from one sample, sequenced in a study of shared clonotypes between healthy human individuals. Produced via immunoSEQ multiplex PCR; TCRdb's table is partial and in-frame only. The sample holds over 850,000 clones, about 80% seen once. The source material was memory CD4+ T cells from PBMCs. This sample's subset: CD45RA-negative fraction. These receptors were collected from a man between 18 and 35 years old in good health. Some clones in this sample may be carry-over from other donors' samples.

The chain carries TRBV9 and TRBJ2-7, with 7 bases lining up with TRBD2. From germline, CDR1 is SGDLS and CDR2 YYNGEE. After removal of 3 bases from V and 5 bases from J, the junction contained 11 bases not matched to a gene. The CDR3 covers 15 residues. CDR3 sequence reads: CASSALGRESDEQYF. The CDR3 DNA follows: TGTGCCAGCAGCGCTCTCGGGCGGGAGAGCGACGAGCAGTACTTC.

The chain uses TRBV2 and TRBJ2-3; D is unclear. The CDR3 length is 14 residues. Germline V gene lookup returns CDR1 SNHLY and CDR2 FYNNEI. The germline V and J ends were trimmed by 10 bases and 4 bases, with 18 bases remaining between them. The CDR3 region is CANQISYAPDTQYF. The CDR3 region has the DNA TGTGCCAATCAGATCAGTTATGCCCCAGATACGCAGTATTTT. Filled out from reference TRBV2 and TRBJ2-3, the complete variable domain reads EPEVTQTPSHQVTQMGQEVILRCVPISNHLYFYWYRQILGQKVEFLVSFYNNEISEKSEIFDDQFSVERPDGSNFTLKIRSTKLEDSAMYFCANQISYAPDTQYFGPGTRLTVL.

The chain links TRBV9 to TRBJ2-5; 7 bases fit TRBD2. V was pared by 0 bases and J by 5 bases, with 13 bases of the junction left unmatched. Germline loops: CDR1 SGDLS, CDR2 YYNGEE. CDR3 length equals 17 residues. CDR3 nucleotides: TGTGCCAGCAGCGTAGCCAGCGGGAACTCCCGGGGGGAGACCCAGTACTTC. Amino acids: CASSVASGNSRGETQYF.

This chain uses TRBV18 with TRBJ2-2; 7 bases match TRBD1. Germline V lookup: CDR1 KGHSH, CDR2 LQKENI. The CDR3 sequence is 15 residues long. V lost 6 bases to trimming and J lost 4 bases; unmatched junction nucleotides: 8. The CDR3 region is CASSLQGIGTGELFF. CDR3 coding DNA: TGTGCCAGCTCCCTACAGGGGATTGGCACCGGGGAGCTGTTTTTT.

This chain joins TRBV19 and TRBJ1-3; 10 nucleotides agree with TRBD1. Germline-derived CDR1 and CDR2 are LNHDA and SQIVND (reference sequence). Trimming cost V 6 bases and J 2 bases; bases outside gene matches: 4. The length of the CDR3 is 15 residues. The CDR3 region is CASSRDRGAGNTIYF. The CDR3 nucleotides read TGTGCCAGTAGCAGGGACAGGGGAGCTGGAAACACCATATATTTT.

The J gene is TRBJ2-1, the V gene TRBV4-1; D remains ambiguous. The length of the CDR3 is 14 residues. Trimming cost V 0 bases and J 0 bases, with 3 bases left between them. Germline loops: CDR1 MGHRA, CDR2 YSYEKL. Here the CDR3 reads CASSQDSSYNEQFF. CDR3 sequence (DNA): TGCGCCAGCAGCCAAGATAGCTCCTACAATGAGCAGTTCTTC.

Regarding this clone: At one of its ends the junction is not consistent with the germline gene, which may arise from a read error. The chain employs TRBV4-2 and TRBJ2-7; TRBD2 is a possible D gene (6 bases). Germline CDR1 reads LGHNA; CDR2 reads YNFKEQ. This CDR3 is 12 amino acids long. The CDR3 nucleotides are TGTGCCAGCAGCCCGAGTCGGAGGGAGATCGACTTC. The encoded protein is CASSPSRREIDF.

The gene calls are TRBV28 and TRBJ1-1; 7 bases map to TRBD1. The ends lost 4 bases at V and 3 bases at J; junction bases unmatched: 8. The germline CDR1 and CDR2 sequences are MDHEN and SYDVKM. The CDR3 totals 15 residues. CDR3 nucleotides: TGTGCCAGCAGTTCATACAGGGGTGGGCACACTGAAGCTTTCTTT. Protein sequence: CASSSYRGGHTEAFF.

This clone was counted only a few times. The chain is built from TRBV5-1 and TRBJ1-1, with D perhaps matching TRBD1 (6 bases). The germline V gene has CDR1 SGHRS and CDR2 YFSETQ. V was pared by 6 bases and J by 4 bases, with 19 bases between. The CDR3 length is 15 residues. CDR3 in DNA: TGCGCCAGCAACGGGGCAGGGGAGTGGGGCACTGAAGCTTTCTTT. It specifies CASNGAGEWGTEAFF.

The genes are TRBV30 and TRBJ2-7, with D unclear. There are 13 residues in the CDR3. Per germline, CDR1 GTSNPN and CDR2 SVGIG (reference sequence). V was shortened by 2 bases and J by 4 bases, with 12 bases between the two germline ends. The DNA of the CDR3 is TGTGCCTGGAGTTTACGACCCCGGTACGAGCAGTACTTC. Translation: CAWSLRPRYEQYF.

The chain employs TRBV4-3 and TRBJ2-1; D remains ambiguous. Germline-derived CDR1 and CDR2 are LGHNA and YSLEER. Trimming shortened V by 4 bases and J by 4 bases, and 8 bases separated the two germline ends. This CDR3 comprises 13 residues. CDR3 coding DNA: TGCGCCAGCAGCCCCCTTCTTTACAATGAGCAGTTCTTC. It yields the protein CASSPLLYNEQFF.

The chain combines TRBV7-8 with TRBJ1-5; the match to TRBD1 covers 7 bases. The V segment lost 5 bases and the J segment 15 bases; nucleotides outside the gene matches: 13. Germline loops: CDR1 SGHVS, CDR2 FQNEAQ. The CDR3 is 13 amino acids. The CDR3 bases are TGTGCCAGCAGCCCAGGACAGGCAAGATCGATGCATTTT. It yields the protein CASSPGQARSMHF. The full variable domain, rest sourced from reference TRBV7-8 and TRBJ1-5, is GAGVSQSPRYKVAKRGQDVALRCDPISGHVSLFWYQQALGQGPEFLTYFQNEAQLDKSGLPSDRFFAERPEGSVSTLKIQRTQQEDSAVYLCASSPGQARSMHFGDGTRLSIL.

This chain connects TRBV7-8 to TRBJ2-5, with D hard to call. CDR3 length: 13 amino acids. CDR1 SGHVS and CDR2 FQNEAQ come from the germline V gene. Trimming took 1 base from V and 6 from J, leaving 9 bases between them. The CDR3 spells CASSLGTPKTQYF. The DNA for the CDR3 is TGTGCCAGCAGCTTAGGGACCCCCAAGACCCAGTACTTC.

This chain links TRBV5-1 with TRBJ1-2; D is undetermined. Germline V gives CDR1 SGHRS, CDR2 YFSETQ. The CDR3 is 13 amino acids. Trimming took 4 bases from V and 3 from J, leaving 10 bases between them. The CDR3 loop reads CASSRLEDYGYTF. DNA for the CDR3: TGCGCCAGCAGCCGCCTGGAGGACTATGGCTACACCTTC.

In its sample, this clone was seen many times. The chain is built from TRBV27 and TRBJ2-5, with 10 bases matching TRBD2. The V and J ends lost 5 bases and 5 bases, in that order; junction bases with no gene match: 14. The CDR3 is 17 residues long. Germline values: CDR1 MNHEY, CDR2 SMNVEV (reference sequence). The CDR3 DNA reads TGTGCCAGCAGTCGCGGCCTAGCGGGAGAGCGCGGGGAGACCCAGTACTTC. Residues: CASSRGLAGERGETQYF.

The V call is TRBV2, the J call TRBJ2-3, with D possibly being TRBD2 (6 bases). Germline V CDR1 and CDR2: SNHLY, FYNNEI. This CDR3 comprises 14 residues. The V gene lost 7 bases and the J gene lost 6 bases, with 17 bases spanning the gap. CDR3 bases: TGTGCCAGCATGGGGCGGGGCCCCGTGGATACGCAGTATTTT. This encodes CASMGRGPVDTQYF.

The CDR3 loop reads CASSYGTSSIYEQYF. CDR3 DNA sequence: TGTGCCAGCAGCTACGGGACTAGCAGCATTTACGAGCAGTACTTC. The V and J genes are TRBV11-1 and TRBJ2-7; 9 bases agree with TRBD2. Germline values: CDR1 SGHAT, CDR2 FQDESV (reference sequence). There are 15 residues in the CDR3. Trimming removed 4 bases from V and 4 bases from J; junction bases left unmatched: 8. Filled out from reference TRBV11-1 and TRBJ2-7, the complete variable domain reads EAEVAQSPRYKITEKSQAVAFWCDPISGHATLYWYRQILGQGPELLVQFQDESVVDDSQLPKDRFSAERLKGVDSTLKIQPAELGDSAMYLCASSYGTSSIYEQYFGPGTRLTVT.

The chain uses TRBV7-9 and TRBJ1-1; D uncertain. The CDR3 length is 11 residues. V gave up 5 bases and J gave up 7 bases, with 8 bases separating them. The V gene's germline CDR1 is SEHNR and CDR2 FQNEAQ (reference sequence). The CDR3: CASSPFGEAFF. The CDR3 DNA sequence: TGTGCCAGCAGCCCCTTTGGTGAAGCTTTCTTT.

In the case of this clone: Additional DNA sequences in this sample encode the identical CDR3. The CDR3 DNA is TGTGCCAGCTCACCATTTCAAGGGGGTTCCTACGAGCAGTACTTC. Amino acid sequence: CASSPFQGGSYEQYF. The rearrangement uses TRBV18 and TRBJ2-7, with D possibly being TRBD1 (6 bases). CDR3 length equals 15 residues. Germline V lookup: CDR1 KGHSH, CDR2 LQKENI. Deletions cut 2 bases from V and 1 base from J, with 12 bases between.